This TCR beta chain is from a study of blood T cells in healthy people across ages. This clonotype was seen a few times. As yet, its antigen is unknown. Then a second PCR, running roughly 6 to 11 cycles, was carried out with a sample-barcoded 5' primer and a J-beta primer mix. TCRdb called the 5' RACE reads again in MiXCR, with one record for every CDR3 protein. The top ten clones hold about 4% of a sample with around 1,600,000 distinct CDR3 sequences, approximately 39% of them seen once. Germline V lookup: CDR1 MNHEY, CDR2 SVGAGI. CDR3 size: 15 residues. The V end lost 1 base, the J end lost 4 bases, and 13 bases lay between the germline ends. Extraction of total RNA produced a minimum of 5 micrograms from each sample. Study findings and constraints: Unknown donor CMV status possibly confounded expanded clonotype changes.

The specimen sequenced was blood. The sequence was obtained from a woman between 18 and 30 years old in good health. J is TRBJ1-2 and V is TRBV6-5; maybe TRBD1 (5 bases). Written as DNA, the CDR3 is TGTGCCAGCAGTTACTTTGTCGGGGGTATCTATGGCTACACCTTC. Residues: CASSYFVGGIYGYTF.